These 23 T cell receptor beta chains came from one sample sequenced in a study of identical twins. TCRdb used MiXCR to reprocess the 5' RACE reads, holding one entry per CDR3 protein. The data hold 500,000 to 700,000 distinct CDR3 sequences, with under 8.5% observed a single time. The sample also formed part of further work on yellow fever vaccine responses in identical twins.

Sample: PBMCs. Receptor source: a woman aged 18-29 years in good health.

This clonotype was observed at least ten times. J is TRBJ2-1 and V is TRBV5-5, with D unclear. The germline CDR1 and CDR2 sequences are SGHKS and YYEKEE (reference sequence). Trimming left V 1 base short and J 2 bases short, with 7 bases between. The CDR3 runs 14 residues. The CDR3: CASSLSWPYNEQFF. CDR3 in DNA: TGTGCCAGCAGCTTGTCTTGGCCCTACAATGAGCAGTTCTTC. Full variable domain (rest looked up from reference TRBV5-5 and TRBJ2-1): DAGVTQSPTHLIKTRGQQVTLRCSPISGHKSVSWYQQVLGQGPQFIFQYYEKEERGRGNFPDRFSARQFPNYSSELNVNALLLGDSALYLCASSLSWPYNEQFFGPGTRLTVL.

CDR3 sequence: CASSVGLANTGELFF. The CDR3 bases are TGTGCCAGCAGCGTAGGACTAGCTAACACCGGGGAGCTGTTTTTT. This chain uses TRBV9 with TRBJ2-2; 7 bases map to TRBD2. Germline V CDR1 and CDR2: SGDLS, YYNGEE. The CDR3 is 15 residues long. J gave up 2 bases and V 0 bases, and 1 base lay outside the gene matches.

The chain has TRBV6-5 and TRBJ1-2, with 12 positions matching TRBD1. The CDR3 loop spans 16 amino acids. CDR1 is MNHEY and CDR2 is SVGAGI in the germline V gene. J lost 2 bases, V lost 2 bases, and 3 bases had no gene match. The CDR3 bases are TGTGCCAGCAGTTACGGGGGACAGGGGGCCAACTATGGCTACACCTTC. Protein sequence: CASSYGGQGANYGYTF.

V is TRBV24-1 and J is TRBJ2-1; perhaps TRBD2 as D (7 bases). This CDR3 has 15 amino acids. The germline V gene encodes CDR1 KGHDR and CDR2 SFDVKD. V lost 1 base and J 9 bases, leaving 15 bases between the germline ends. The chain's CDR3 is CATSDFVRGGTEQFF. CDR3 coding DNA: TGTGCCACCAGTGATTTCGTAAGGGGGGGCACTGAGCAGTTCTTC.

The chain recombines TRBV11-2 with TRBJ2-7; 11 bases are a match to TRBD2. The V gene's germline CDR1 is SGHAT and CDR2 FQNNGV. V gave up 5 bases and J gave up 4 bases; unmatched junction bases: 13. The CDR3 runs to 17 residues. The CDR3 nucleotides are TGTGCCAGCAGCCATACGGGACTAGCGGACGGGTCTTACGAGCAGTACTTC. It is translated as CASSHTGLADGSYEQYF.

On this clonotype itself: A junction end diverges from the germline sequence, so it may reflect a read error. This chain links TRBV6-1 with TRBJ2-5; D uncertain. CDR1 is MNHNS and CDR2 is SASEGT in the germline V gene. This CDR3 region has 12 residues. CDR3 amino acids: CASCEALETQYF. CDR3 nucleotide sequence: TGTGCCAGCTGTGAGGCGCTGGAGACCCAGTACTTC.

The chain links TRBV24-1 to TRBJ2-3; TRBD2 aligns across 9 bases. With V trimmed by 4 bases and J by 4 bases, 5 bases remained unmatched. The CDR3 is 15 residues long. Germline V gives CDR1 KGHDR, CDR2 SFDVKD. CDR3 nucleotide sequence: TGTGCCACCAGTGAGCGGGAGGGCCTATCAGATACGCAGTATTTT. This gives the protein CATSEREGLSDTQYF.

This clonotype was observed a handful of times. The CDR3 loop reads CAIRSGGLEAFF. The CDR3, as DNA: TGTGCCATCAGGTCTGGGGGGCTTGAAGCTTTCTTT. J is TRBJ1-1 and V is TRBV10-3; tentatively, D is TRBD1 (6 bases). Looked up from germline, CDR1 is ENHRY and CDR2 is SYGVKD. Trimming took off 6 bases at V and 7 bases at J, with 12 bases between the two ends. This CDR3 spans 12 amino acids.

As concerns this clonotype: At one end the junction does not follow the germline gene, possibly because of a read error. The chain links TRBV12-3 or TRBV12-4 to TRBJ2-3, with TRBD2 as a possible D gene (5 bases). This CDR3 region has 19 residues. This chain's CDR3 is CACSLSSGSGIRGTDTQYF. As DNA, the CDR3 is TGTGCCTGCAGTTTAAGTAGTGGGTCCGGGATTCGGGGCACAGATACGCAGTATTTT.

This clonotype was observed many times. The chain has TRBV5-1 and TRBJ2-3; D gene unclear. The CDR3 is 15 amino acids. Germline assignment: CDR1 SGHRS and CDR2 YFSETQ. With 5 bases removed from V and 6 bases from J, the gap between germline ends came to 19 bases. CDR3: CASRPAPTSPDTQYF. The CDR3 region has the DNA TGCGCCAGCAGACCAGCGCCCACTTCCCCCGATACGCAGTATTTT.

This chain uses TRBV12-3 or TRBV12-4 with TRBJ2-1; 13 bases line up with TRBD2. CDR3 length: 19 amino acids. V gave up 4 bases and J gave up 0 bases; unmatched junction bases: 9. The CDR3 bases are TGTGCCAGCAGTTCCGTGGGACTAGCGGGACGGAGCTCCTACAATGAGCAGTTCTTC. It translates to CASSSVGLAGRSSYNEQFF.

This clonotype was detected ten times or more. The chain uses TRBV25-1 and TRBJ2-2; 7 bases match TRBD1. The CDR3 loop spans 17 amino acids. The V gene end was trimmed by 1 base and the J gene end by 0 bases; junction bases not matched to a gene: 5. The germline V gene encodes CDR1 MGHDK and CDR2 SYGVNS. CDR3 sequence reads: CASSESKGTANTGELFF. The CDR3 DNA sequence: TGTGCCAGCAGTGAATCGAAAGGGACAGCGAACACCGGGGAGCTGTTTTTT.

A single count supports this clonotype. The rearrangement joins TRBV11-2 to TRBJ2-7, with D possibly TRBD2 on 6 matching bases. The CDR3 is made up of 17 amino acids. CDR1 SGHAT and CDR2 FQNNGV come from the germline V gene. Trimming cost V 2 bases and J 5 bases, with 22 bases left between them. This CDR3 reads CASSLRTGVTPFHEQYV. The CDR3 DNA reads TGTGCCAGCAGCTTAAGGACGGGAGTCACGCCCTTCCACGAGCAGTACGTC.

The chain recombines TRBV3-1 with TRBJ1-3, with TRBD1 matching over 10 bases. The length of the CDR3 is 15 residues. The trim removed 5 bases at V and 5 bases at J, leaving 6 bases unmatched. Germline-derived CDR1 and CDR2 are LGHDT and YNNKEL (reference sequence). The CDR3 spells CASSSTTGGRNTIYF. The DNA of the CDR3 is TGTGCCAGCAGCTCCACGACAGGGGGCCGAAACACCATATATTTT.

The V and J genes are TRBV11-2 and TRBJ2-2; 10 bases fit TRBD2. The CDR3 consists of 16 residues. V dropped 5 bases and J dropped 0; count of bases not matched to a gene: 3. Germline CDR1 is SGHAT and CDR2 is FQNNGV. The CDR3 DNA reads TGTGCCAGCAGCCAGCGGGGGGGCCCGAACACCGGGGAGCTGTTTTTT. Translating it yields CASSQRGGPNTGELFF.

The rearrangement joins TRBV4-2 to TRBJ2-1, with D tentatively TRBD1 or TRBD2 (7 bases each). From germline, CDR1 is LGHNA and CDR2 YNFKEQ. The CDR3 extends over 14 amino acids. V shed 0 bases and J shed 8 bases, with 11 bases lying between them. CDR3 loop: CASSQDSGGDEQFF. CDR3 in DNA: TGTGCCAGCAGCCAAGACTCAGGGGGGGATGAGCAGTTCTTC.

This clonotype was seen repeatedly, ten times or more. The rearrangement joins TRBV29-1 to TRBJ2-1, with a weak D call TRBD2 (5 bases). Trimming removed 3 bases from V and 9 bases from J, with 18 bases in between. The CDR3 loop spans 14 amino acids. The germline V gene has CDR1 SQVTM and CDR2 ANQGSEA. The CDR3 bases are TGCAGCGTTGACTACAGCGGAAAGGCGAGTGAGCAGTTCTTC. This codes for CSVDYSGKASEQFF.

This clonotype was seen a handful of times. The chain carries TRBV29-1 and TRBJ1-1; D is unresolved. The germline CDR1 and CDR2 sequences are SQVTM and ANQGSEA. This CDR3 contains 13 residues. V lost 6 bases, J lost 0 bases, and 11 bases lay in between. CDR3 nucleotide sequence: TGCAGCGTCGTACAGAGATTGAACACTGAAGCTTTCTTT. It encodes CSVVQRLNTEAFF.

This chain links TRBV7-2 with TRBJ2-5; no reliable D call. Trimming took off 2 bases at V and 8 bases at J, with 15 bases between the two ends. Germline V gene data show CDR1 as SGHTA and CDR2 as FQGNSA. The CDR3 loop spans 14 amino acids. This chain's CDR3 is CASSLYGGPTTQYF. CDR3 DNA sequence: TGTGCCAGCAGCTTATATGGTGGCCCTACCACCCAGTACTTC.

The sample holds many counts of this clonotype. As DNA, the CDR3 is TGCGCCAGCAGCCCCGCCCTAGGGGGCTATGGCTACACCTTC. This translates into CASSPALGGYGYTF. The rearrangement uses TRBV5-1 and TRBJ1-2, with D possibly TRBD1 on 6 matching bases. The V end was cut by 4 bases, the J end by 4 bases, with 14 bases between. The CDR3 is 14 residues long. The V gene's germline CDR1 is SGHRS and CDR2 YFSETQ.

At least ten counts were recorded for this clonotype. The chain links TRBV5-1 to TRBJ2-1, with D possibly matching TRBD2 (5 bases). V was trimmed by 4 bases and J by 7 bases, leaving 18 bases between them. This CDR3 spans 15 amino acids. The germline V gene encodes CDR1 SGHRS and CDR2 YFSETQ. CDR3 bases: TGCGCCAGCAGCCAAACGAGGGAGACTCCAAATGAGCAGTTCTTC. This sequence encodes CASSQTRETPNEQFF.

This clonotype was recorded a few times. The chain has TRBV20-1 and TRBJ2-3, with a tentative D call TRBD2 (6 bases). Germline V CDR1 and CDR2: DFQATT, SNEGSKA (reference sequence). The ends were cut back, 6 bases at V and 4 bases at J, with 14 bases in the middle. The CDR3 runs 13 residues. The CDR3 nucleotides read TGCAGTGCCCAATGGAGGGCGCCAGATACGCAGTATTTT. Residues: CSAQWRAPDTQYF.

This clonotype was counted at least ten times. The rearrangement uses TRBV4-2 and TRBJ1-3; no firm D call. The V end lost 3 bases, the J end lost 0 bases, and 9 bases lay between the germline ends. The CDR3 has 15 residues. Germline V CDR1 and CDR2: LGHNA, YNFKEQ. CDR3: CASSQQHNSGNTIYF. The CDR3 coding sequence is TGTGCCAGCAGCCAGCAACACAACTCTGGAAACACCATATATTTT.